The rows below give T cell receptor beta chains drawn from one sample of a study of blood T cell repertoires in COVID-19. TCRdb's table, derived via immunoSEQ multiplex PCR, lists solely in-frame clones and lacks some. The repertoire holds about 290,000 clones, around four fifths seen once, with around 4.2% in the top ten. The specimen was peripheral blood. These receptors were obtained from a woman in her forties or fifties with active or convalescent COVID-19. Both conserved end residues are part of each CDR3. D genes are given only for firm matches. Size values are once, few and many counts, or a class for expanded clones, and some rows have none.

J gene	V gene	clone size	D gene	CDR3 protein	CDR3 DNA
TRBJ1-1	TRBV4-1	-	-	CASSQDRGGIGTEAFF	TGCGCCAGCAGCCAAGATCGCGGGGGCATTGGGACTGAAGCTTTCTTT
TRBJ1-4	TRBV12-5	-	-	CASGLVRGGVGGEKLFF	TGTGCTAGTGGTTTGGTACGTGGAGGGGTAGGCGGTGAAAAACTGTTTTTT
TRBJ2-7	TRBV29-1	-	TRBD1	CSVEGDRRSEQYF	TGCAGCGTTGAGGGGGACAGGAGGTCCGAGCAGTACTTC
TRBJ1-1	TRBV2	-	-	CASSEARGRTGGNTEAFF	TGTGCCAGCAGTGAAGCGCGGGGACGGACGGGGGGTAACACTGAAGCTTTCTTT
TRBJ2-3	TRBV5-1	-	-	CASSPRYDASTDTQYF	TGCGCCAGCAGCCCGCGGTACGATGCTAGCACAGATACGCAGTATTTT
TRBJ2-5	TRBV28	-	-	CASSFGDFVETQYF	TGTGCCAGCAGTTTCGGAGATTTCGTTGAGACCCAGTACTTC
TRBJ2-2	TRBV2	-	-	CASSSGPGVDTGELFF	TGTGCCAGCAGCTCAGGGCCAGGGGTGGACACCGGGGAGCTGTTTTTT
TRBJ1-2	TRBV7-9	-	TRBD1	CASSRQGQGGYTF	TGTGCCAGCTCCCGGCAGGGACAGGGTGGCTACACCTTC
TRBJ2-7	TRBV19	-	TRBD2	CASSAAGDEQYF	TGTGCCAGTAGTGCGGCGGGGGACGAGCAGTACTTC
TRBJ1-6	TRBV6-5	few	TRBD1	CASIRTGPVSSPLHF	TGTGCCAGCATTCGGACAGGCCCGGTCTCTTCACCCCTCCACTTT
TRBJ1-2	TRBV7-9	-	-	CASSLGTENGYTF	TGTGCCAGCAGCTTAGGGACAGAAAATGGCTACACCTTC